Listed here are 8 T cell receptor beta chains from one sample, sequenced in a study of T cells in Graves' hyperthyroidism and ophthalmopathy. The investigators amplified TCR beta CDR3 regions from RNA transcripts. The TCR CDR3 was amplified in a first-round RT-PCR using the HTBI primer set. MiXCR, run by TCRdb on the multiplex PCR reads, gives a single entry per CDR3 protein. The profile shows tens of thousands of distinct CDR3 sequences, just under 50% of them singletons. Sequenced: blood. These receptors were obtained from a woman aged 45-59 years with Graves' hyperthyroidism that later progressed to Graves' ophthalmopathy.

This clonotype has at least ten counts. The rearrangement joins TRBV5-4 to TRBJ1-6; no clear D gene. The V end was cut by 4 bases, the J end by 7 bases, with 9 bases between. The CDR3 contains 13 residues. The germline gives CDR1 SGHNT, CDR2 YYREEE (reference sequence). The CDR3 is CASSPGGNSPLHF. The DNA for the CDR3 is TGTGCCAGCAGCCCTGGAGGGAATTCACCCCTCCACTTT.

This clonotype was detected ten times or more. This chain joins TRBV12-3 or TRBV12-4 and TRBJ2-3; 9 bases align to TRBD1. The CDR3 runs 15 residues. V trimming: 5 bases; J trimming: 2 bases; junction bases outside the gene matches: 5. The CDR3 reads CASSPRTGVTDTQYF. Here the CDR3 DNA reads TGTGCCAGCAGTCCTCGGACAGGGGTCACAGATACGCAGTATTTT.

The CDR3 loop reads CASSEDGQGNQYF. Here the CDR3 DNA reads TGTGCCAGCAGTGAAGATGGACAGGGTAATCAGTACTTC. The chain carries TRBV2 and TRBJ2-5; 8 bases are a match to TRBD1. The CDR3 spans 13 residues. The germline V gene has CDR1 SNHLY and CDR2 FYNNEI. Trimming removed 1 base from V and 11 bases from J; junction bases left unmatched: 6. The variable domain in full, completed from reference TRBV2 and TRBJ2-5, reads EPEVTQTPSHQVTQMGQEVILRCVPISNHLYFYWYRQILGQKVEFLVSFYNNEISEKSEIFDDQFSVERPDGSNFTLKIRSTKLEDSAMYFCASSEDGQGNQYFGPGTRLLVL.

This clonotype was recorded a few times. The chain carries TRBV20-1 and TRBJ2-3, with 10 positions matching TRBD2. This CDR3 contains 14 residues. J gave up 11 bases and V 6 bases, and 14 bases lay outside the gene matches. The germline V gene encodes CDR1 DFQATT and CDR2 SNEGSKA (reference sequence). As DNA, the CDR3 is TGCAGTGCACCCCCTAGCGGGGGTCACAATGAGCAGTATTTT. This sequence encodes CSAPPSGGHNEQYF.

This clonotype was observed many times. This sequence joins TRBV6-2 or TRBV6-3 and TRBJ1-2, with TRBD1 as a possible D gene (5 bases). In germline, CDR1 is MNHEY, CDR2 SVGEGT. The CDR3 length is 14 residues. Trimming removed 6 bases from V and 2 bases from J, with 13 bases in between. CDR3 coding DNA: TGTGCCAGCAGACGCCGGGACCGCAACTATGGCTACACCTTC. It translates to CASRRRDRNYGYTF.

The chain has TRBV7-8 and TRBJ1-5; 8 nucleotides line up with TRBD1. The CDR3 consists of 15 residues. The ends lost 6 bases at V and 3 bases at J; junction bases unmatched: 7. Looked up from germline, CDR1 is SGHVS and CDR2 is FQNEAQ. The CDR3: CASRGQGAPNQPQHF. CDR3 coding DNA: TGTGCCAGCAGAGGGCAGGGGGCCCCCAATCAGCCCCAGCATTTT.

In nucleotides, the CDR3 is TGTGCCAGCAGCCAGCGGAGCGGGATCAGTTCCTACAATGAGCAGTTCTTC. This gives the protein CASSQRSGISSYNEQFF. The V gene is TRBV11-1, the J gene TRBJ2-1; TRBD2 aligns across 7 bases. Germline V lookup: CDR1 SGHAT, CDR2 FQDESV (reference sequence). This CDR3 is built from 17 residues. J was trimmed by 1 base and V by 5 bases; bases with no gene match: 11.

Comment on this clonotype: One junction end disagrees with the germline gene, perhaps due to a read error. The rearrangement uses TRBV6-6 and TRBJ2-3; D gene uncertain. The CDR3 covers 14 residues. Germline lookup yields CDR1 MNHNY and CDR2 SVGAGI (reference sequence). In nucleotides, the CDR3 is TGTGTCAGCAGTCAGTCGACCCGCACAGATACGCAGTACTTT. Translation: CVSSQSTRTDTQYF.